The 14 T cell receptor beta chains given below trace back to one sample, sequenced in a study of T cell changes during pregnancy in multiple sclerosis. The data were produced by immunoSEQ multiplex PCR, yet TCRdb's version contains in-frame clones alone and is incomplete. The sample holds 45,000 to 55,000 clones; about 90% are singletons and the top ten take 0.16%. Here the sequenced sample was CD4+ T cells from peripheral blood mononuclear cells, taken after pregnancy. The origin of the receptors is a female donor in good health, enrolled as a control in a pregnancy study.

The chain uses TRBV7-2 and TRBJ2-1, with 11 bases identical to TRBD2. After removal of 1 base from V and 8 bases from J, the junction contained 7 bases not matched to a gene. The CDR3 is made up of 16 amino acids. Germline CDR1 is SGHTA and CDR2 is FQGNSA. CDR3 sequence reads: CASSLGAPSGGYEQFF. The CDR3, as DNA: TGTGCCAGCAGCTTAGGTGCGCCTAGCGGGGGGTATGAGCAGTTCTTC.

The CDR3: CAIRRTGKETQYF. CDR3 coding DNA: TGTGCCATCAGAAGGACAGGGAAAGAGACCCAGTACTTC. The V and J genes are TRBV10-3 and TRBJ2-5, with 8 bases identical to TRBD1. V dropped 6 bases and J dropped 3; count of bases not matched to a gene: 3. Looked up from germline, CDR1 is ENHRY and CDR2 is SYGVKD. The CDR3 covers 13 residues.

The genes are TRBV2 and TRBJ1-2; 9 positions agree with TRBD1. The V gene's germline CDR1 is SNHLY and CDR2 FYNNEI. V was pared by 4 bases and J by 6 bases, with 6 bases of the junction left unmatched. The CDR3 has 14 amino acids. The CDR3 is CASSGTGALDGYTF. The CDR3 DNA is TGTGCCAGCAGTGGGACAGGGGCCTTAGATGGCTACACCTTC.

This clone was seen just once. This chain connects TRBV11-3 to TRBJ2-2, with TRBD1 matching 10 bases. Germline CDR1 SGHNT, CDR2 YENEEA. The CDR3 spans 16 residues. V shed 5 bases, J shed 1 base, and the junction held 4 bases outside the gene matches. In DNA form, the CDR3 reads TGTGCCAGCAGCACTTGGACAGGGGGGAACACCGGGGAGCTGTTTTTT. Translated, it gives CASSTWTGGNTGELFF.

The chain joins TRBV5-1 to TRBJ2-1, with 9 bases identical to TRBD1. In germline, CDR1 is SGHRS, CDR2 YFSETQ. V shed 5 bases, J shed 2 bases, and the junction held 5 bases outside the gene matches. This CDR3 has 15 residues. CDR3 sequence: CASRPGTGTYNEQFF. In DNA form, the CDR3 reads TGCGCCAGCAGACCCGGGACAGGGACCTACAATGAGCAGTTCTTC. Complete variable domain (other parts from reference TRBV5-1 and TRBJ2-1): KAGVTQTPRYLIKTRGQQVTLSCSPISGHRSVSWYQQTPGQGLQFLFEYFSETQRNKGNFPGRFSGRQFSNSRSEMNVSTLELGDSALYLCASRPGTGTYNEQFFGPGTRLTVL.

J is TRBJ2-4 and V is TRBV15; a possible D gene is TRBD2 (6 bases). The CDR3 has 17 residues. The V gene's germline CDR1 is LNHNV and CDR2 YYDKDF (reference sequence). Deletions cut 0 bases from V and 2 bases from J, with 14 bases between. CDR3 in amino acids: CATSRDPGGLTKNIQYF. The CDR3 bases are TGTGCCACCAGCAGAGATCCTGGAGGGTTGACCAAAAACATTCAGTACTTC. The entire variable domain, with the rest obtained from reference TRBV15 and TRBJ2-4, is as follows: DAMVIQNPRYQVTQFGKPVTLSCSQTLNHNVMYWYQQKSSQAPKLLFHYYDKDFNNEADTPDNFQSRRPNTSFCFLDIRSPGLGDTAMYLCATSRDPGGLTKNIQYFGAGTRLSVL.

The CDR3 here is CASSHPYGELFF. CDR3 in DNA: TGCGCCAGCAGCCACCCCTACGGGGAGCTGTTTTTT. This chain connects TRBV4-1 to TRBJ2-2; no reliable D call. This CDR3 comprises 12 residues. V lost 3 bases to trimming and J lost 7 bases, with 6 bases between them. Per the germline V gene, CDR1 is MGHRA and CDR2 is YSYEKL.

The genes are TRBV5-1 and TRBJ2-1, with D perhaps TRBD2 (6 bases). Trimming stripped 0 bases from V and 2 bases from J, with 12 bases between. The CDR3 extends over 16 amino acids. The germline V gene has CDR1 SGHRS and CDR2 YFSETQ. The CDR3 is CASSLGARETYNEQFF. CDR3 bases: TGCGCCAGCAGCTTGGGAGCCCGGGAGACCTACAATGAGCAGTTCTTC.

With respect to this clone: The sample carries other DNA sequences with the same CDR3. This chain links TRBV18 with TRBJ1-3, with D perhaps TRBD1 (6 bases). CDR3 length: 14 amino acids. The germline gives CDR1 KGHSH, CDR2 LQKENI. V lost 1 base and J 2 bases, leaving 6 bases between the germline ends. CDR3 nucleotide sequence: TGTGCCAGCTCACCACAGGGGGCTGGAAACACCATATATTTT. This gives the protein CASSPQGAGNTIYF.

The chain couples TRBV30 to TRBJ2-3; 8 bases line up with TRBD2. In germline, CDR1 is GTSNPN, CDR2 SVGIG (reference sequence). J was trimmed by 2 bases and V by 2 bases; bases with no gene match: 9. The CDR3 contains 16 residues. The CDR3 region has the DNA TGTGCCTGGAGTTCTGGTAGCGGGGTGGTCACAGATACGCAGTATTTT. Translating gives CAWSSGSGVVTDTQYF.

The rearrangement uses TRBV19 and TRBJ1-1; D remains unclear. The CDR3 extends over 13 amino acids. Trimming removed 9 bases from V and 8 bases from J, with 19 bases in between. Per the germline V gene, CDR1 is LNHDA and CDR2 is SQIVND (reference sequence). CDR3 protein: CASSESFRQEAFF. The CDR3 bases are TGTGCCAGCTCAGAGTCCTTTAGACAAGAAGCTTTCTTT.

The rearrangement joins TRBV27 to TRBJ1-3; possible D gene TRBD1, 6 bases. CDR3 length: 14 amino acids. Germline loops: CDR1 MNHEY, CDR2 SMNVEV (reference sequence). Trimming pared 6 bases from V and 2 bases from J, leaving 11 bases between. The CDR3 sequence: CASRVQGTGNTIYF. The DNA for the CDR3 is TGTGCCAGCAGGGTACAGGGAACTGGAAACACCATATATTTT.

This chain connects TRBV29-1 to TRBJ2-7; 11 bases match TRBD1. This CDR3 has 13 residues. J gave up 6 bases and V 6 bases, and 7 bases lay outside the gene matches. Germline V gene sequence: CDR1 SQVTM, CDR2 ANQGSEA. Here the CDR3 DNA reads TGCAGCGTAAGCCGGGACAGGGGGTCCGAGCAGTACTTC. Translating it yields CSVSRDRGSEQYF.

In DNA, the CDR3 is TGTGCCGCAGGGGAGGGCGGGGAGCTGTTTTTT. It translates to CAAGEGGELFF. The rearrangement uses TRBV6-6 and TRBJ2-2; possibly TRBD2 for D (7 bases). The CDR3 contains 11 residues. CDR1 and CDR2 from the germline V gene are MNHNY and SVGAGI (reference sequence). V was clipped by 11 bases and J by 7 bases, with 11 bases between them.